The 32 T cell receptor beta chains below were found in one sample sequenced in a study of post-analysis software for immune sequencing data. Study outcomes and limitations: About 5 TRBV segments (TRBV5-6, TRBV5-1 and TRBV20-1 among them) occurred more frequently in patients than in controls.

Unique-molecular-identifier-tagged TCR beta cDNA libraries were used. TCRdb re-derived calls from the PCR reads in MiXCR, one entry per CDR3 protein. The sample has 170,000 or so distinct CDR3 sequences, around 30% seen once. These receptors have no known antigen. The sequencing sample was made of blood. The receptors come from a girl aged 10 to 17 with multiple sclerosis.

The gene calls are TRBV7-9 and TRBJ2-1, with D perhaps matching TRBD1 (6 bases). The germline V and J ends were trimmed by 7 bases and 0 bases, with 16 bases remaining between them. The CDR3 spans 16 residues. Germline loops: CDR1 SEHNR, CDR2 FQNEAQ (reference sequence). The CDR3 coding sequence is TGTGCCAGCAACGAGGTAGGGGGAAGCTCCTACAATGAGCAGTTCTTC. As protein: CASNEVGGSSYNEQFF.

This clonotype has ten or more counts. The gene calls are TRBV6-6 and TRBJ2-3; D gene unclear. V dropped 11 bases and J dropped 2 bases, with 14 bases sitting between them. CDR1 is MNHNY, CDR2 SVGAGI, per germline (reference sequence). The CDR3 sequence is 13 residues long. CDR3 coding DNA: TGTGCCGCCAGTAGGGTGAACACAGATACGCAGTATTTT. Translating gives CAASRVNTDTQYF.

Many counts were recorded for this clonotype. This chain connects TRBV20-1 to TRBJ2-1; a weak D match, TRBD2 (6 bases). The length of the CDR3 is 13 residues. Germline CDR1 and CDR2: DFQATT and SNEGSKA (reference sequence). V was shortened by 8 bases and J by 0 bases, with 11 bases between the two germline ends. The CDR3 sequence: CSPLGGSYNEQFF. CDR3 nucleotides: TGCAGTCCCCTCGGGGGCTCCTACAATGAGCAGTTCTTC.

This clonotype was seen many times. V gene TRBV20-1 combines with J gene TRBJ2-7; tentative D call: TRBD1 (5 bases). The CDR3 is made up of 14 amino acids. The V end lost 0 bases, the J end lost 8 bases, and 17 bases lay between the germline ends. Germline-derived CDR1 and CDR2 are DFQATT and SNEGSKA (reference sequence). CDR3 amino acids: CSARDRVFDVKQYF. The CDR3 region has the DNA TGCAGTGCTAGAGACAGGGTATTTGACGTCAAGCAGTACTTC.

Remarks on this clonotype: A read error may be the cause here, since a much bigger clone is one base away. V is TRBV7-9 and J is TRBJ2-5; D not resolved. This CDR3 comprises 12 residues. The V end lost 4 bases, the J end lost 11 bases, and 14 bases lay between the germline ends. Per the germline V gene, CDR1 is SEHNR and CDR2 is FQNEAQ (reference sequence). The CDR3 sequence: CASSSENNKQYF. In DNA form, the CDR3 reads TGTGCCAGCAGCTCCGAAAACAATAAGCAGTACTTC.

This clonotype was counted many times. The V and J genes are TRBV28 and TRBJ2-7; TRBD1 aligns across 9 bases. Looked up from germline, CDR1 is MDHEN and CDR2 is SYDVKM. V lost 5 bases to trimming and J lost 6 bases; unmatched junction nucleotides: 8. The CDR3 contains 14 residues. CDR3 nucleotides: TGTGCCAGCAGTCCTCGACAGGGGGATCGCGAGCAGTACTTC. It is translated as CASSPRQGDREQYF.

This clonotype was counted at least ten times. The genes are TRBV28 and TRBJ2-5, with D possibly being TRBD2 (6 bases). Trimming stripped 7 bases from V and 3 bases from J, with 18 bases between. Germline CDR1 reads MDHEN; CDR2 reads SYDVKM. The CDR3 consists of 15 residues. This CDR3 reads CASTTGGAEEETQYF. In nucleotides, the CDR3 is TGTGCCAGCACAACCGGCGGGGCTGAAGAAGAGACCCAGTACTTC.

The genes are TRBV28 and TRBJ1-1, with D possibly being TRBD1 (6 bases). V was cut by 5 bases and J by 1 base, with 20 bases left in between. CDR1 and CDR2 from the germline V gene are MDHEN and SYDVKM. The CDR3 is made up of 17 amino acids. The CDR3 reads CASSQSAPGQRNTEAFF. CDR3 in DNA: TGTGCCAGCAGTCAAAGCGCGCCTGGACAGAGGAACACTGAAGCTTTCTTT.

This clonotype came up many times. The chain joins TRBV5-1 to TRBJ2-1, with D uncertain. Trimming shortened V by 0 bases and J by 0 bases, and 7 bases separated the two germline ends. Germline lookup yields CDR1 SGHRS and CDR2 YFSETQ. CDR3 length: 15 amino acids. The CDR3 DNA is TGCGCCAGCAGCTTGGGGAGTACCTCCTACAATGAGCAGTTCTTC. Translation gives CASSLGSTSYNEQFF.

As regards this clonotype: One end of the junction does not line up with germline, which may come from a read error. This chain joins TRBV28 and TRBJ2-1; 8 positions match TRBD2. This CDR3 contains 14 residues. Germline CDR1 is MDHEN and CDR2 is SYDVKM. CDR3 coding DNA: TGTGCCAGCAGTTTACTAGCGGGTTACAATGGGCAGTTCTTC. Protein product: CASSLLAGYNGQFF.

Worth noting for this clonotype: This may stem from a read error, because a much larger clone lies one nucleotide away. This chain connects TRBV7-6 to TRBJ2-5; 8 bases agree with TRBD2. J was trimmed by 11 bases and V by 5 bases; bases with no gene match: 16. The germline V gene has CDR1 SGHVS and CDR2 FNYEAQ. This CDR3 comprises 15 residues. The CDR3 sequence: CASSLRAGVLNEQYF. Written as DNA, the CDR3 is TGTGCCAGCAGCCTGCGAGCGGGAGTGCTTAATGAGCAGTACTTC.

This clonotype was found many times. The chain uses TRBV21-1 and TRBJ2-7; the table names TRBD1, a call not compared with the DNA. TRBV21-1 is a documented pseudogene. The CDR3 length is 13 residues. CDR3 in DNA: TGTGCCAGCAGGGGACCCAGCGAAGACGAGCAGTACTTC. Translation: CASRGPSEDEQYF.

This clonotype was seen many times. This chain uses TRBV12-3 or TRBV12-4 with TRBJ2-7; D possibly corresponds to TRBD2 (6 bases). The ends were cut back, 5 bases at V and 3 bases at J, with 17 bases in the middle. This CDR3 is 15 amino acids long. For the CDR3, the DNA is TGTGCCAGCAGTCTACCTGGGACTGAGAGCTACGAGCAGTACTTC. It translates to CASSLPGTESYEQYF.

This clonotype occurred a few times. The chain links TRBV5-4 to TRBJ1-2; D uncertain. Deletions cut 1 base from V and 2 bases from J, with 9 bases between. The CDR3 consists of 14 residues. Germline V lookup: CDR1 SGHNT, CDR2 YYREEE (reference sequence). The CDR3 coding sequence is TGTGCCAGCAGCTTGCACTGGGAGAACTATGGCTACACCTTC. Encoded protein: CASSLHWENYGYTF. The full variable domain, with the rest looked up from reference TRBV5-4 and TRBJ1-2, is ETGVTQSPTHLIKTRGQQVTLRCSSQSGHNTVSWYQQALGQGPQFIFQYYREEENGRGNFPPRFSGLQFPNYSSELNVNALELDDSALYLCASSLHWENYGYTFGSGTRLTVV.

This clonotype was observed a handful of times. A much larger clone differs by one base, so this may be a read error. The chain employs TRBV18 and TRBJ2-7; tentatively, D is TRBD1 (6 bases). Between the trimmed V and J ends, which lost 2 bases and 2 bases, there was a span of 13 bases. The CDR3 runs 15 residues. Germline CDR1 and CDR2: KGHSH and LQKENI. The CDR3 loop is CASSPAGQGTYEQYF. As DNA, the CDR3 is TGTGCCAGCTCACCAGCAGGCCAGGGGACCTACGAGCAGTACTTC.

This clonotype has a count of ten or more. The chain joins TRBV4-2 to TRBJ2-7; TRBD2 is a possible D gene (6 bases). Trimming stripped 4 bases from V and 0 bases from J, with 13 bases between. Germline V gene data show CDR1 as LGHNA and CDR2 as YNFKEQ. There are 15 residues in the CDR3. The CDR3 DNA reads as TGTGCCAGCAGCCTAGTGGGAGGTCACTCCTACGAGCAGTACTTC. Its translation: CASSLVGGHSYEQYF.

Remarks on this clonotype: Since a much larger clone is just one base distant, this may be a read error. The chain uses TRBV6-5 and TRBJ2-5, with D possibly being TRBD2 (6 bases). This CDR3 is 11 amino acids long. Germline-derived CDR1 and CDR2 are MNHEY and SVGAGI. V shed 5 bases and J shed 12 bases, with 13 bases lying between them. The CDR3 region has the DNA TGTGCCAGCAGTCTCCGGGACTCGGAGTACTTC. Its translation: CASSLRDSEYF.

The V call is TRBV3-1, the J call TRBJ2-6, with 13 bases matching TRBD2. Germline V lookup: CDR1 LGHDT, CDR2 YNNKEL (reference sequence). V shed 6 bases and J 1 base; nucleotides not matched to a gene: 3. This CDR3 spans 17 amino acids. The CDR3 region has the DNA TGTGCCAGCAGTCAGACTAGCGGGAGGTCTGGGGCCAACGTCCTGACTTTC. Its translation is CASSQTSGRSGANVLTF.

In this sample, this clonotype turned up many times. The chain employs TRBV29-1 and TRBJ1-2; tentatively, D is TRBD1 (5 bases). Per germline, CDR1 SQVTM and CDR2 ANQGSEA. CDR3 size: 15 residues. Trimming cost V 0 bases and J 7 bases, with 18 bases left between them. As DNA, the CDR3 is TGCAGCGTTGAAGATAGACCCCTCCAGGGCGGTGGCTACACCTTC. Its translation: CSVEDRPLQGGGYTF.

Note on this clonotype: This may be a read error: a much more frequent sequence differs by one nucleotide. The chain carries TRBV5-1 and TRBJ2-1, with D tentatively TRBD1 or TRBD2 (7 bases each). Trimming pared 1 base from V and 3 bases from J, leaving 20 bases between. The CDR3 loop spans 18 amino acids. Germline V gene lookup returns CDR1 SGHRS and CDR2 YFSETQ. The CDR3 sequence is CASSLRGGGGSFYNEQFF. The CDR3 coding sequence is TGCGCCAGCAGCTTGAGGGGAGGGGGCGGGAGCTTCTACAATGAGCAGTTCTTC.

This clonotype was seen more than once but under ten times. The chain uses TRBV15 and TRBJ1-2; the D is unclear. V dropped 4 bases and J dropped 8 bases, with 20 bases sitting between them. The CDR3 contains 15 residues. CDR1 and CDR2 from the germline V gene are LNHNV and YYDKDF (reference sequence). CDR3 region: CATSTIISGSEGYTF. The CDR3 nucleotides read TGTGCCACCAGCACGATAATTTCCGGGTCGGAAGGCTACACCTTC.

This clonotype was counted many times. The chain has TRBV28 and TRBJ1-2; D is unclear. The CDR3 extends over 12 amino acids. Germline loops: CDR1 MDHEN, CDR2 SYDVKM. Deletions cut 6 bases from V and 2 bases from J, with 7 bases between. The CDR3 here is CASRNRNYGYTF. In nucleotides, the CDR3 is TGTGCCAGCAGAAATAGGAACTATGGCTACACCTTC.

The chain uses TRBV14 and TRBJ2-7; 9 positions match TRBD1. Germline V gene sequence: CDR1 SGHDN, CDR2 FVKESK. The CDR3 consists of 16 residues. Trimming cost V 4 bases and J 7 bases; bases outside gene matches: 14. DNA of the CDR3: TGTGCCAGCAGCCTGCAGGCCCGGGACAGGGACGAGGAGCAGTACTTC. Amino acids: CASSLQARDRDEEQYF.

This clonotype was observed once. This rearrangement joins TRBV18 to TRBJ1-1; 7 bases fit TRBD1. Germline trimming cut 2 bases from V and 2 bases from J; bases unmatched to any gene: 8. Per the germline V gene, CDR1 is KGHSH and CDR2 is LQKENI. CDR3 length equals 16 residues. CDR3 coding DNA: TGTGCCAGCTCACCATTAACCGGACAGGCCAACACTGAAGCTTTCTTT. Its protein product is CASSPLTGQANTEAFF.

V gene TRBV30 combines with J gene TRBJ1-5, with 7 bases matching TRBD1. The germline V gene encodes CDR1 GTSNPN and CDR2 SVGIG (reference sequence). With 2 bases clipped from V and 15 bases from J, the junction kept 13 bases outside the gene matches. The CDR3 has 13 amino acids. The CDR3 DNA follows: TGTGCCTGGAGTAAACAGGGGAGACGGGCCCGGCATTTT. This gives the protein CAWSKQGRRARHF.

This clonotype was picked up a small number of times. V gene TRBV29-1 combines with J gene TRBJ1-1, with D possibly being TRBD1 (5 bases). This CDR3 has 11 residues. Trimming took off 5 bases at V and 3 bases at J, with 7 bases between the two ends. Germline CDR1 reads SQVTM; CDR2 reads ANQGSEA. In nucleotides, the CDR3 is TGCAGCGTTCGGGGCTACACTGAAGCTTTCTTT. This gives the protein CSVRGYTEAFF. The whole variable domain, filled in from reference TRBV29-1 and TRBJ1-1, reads SAVISQKPSRDICQRGTSLTIQCQVDSQVTMMFWYRQQPGQSLTLIATANQGSEATYESGFVIDKFPISRPNLTFSTLTVSNMSPEDSSIYLCSVRGYTEAFFGQGTRLTVV.

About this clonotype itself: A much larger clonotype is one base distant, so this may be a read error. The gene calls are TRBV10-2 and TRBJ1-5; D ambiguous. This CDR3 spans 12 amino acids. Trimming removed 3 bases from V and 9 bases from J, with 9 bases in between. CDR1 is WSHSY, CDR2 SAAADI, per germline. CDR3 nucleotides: TGCGCCAGCAGTGACATGGATCGGCCCCAGCATTTT. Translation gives CASSDMDRPQHF.

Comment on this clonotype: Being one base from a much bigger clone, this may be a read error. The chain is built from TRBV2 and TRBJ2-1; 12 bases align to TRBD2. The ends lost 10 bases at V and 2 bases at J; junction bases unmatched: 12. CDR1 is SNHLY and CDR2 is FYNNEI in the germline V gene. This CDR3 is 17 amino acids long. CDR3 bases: TGTGCCACCCCGGGACTAGCGGGCGGAGGGGCCTACAATGAGCAGTTCTTC. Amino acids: CATPGLAGGGAYNEQFF.

The CDR3 loop is CATSDVRNNEQYF. The CDR3 nucleotides are TGTGCCACCAGTGATGTCAGGAACAATGAGCAGTACTTC. The chain joins TRBV24-1 to TRBJ2-7; no clear D gene. In germline, CDR1 is KGHDR, CDR2 SFDVKD. The V end was cut by 3 bases, the J end by 7 bases, with 12 bases between. The CDR3 totals 13 residues.

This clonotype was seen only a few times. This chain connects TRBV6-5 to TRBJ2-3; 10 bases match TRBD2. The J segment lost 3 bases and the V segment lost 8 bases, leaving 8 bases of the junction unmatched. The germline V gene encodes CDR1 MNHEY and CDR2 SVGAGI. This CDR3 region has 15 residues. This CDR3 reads CASGLRLAGTDTQYF. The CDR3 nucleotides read TGTGCCAGCGGGCTCAGACTAGCGGGTACAGATACGCAGTATTTT.

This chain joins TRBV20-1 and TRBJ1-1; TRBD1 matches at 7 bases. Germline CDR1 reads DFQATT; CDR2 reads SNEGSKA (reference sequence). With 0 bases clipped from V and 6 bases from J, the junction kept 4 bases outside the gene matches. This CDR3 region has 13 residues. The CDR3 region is CSARDLTGAEAFF. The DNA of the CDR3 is TGCAGTGCTAGAGATCTTACAGGGGCTGAAGCTTTCTTT.

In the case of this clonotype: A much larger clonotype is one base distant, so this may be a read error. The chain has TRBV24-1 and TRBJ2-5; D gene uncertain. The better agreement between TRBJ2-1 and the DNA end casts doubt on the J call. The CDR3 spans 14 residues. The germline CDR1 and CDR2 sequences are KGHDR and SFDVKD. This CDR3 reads CATSDPAWQETQFF. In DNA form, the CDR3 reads TGTGCCACCAGTGATCCTGCTTGGCAAGAGACCCAGTTCTTC.